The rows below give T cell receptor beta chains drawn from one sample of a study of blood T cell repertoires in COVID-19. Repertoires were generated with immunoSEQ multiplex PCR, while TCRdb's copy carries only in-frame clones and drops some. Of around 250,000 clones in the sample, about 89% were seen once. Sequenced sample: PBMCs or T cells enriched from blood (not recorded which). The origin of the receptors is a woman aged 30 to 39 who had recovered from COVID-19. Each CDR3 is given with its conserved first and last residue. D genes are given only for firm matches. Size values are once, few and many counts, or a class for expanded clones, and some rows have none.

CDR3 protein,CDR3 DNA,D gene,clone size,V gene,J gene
CASSRQGDSLGNTIYF,TGTGCCAGCAGTCGACAGGGCGATAGCTTGGGAAACACCATATATTTT,TRBD1,.,TRBV6-6,TRBJ1-3
CASSPTRIGDQPQHF,TGTGCCAGCTCACCTACGAGGATAGGGGATCAGCCCCAGCATTTT,.,.,TRBV18,TRBJ1-5
CASSLGGGYNEQFF,TGTGCCAGCAGCTTAGGAGGCGGGTACAATGAGCAGTTCTTC,.,.,TRBV7-3,TRBJ2-1
CASSPAGRANTGELFF,TGTGCCAGCTCACCGGCCGGGAGGGCGAACACCGGGGAGCTGTTTTTT,TRBD2,.,TRBV18,TRBJ2-2
CASSPDQSGNSPLHF,TGCGCCAGCAGCCCGGACCAGTCGGGAAATTCACCCCTCCACTTT,.,.,TRBV5-1,TRBJ1-6
CASSLEGAYGYTF,TGTGCCAGCAGTTTAGAGGGGGCCTATGGCTACACCTTC,TRBD1,.,TRBV28,TRBJ1-2
CASSLPGLAGLAKNIQYF,TGTGCCAGCAGCCTCCCGGGACTAGCGGGACTAGCCAAAAACATTCAGTACTTC,TRBD2,.,TRBV7-2,TRBJ2-4
CASSIGGWRGSGNTIYF,TGTGCCAGTAGTATAGGAGGTTGGAGGGGCTCTGGAAACACCATATATTTT,.,once,TRBV19,TRBJ1-3
CASSQGQSNTGELFF,TGTGCCAGCAGCCAGGGACAGTCGAACACCGGGGAGCTGTTTTTT,TRBD1,.,TRBV4-2,TRBJ2-2
CASSSYGQGALDTEAFF,TGTGCCAGCAGTTCATACGGACAGGGGGCTTTGGACACTGAAGCTTTCTTT,TRBD1,.,TRBV6-2/TRBV6-3,TRBJ1-1
CASSQGRQGRQFF,TGTGCCAGCAGCCAAGGGAGACAGGGCCGGCAGTTCTTC,TRBD1,.,TRBV14,TRBJ2-1
CASSVDGPGGPIGEQFF,TGTGCCAGCAGCGTAGATGGTCCGGGAGGCCCCATAGGTGAGCAGTTCTTC,TRBD2,.,TRBV9,TRBJ2-1
CATEDRGDSYEQYF,TGTGCCACCGAGGACAGGGGGGACTCCTACGAGCAGTACTTC,TRBD1,once,TRBV15,TRBJ2-7
CASSPGGGRGSGNTIYF,TGCGCCAGCAGCCCGGGGGGAGGGAGGGGATCTGGAAACACCATATATTTT,.,.,TRBV4-1,TRBJ1-3
CASSLQAGYNQPQHF,TGTGCCAGCAGCCTCCAGGCAGGATACAATCAGCCCCAGCATTTT,.,.,TRBV28,TRBJ1-5
CASSLWTGGDSPLHF,TGTGCCAGCAGCTTATGGACAGGGGGCGATTCACCCCTCCACTTT,TRBD1,.,TRBV5-5,TRBJ1-6
CATTGTASYEQYF,TGTGCCACAACCGGGACAGCCTCCTACGAGCAGTACTTC,TRBD1,.,TRBV28,TRBJ2-7
CASSSGLASSYEQYF,TGTGCCAGCAGTTCAGGACTAGCTAGTTCCTACGAGCAGTACTTC,TRBD2,.,TRBV6-6,TRBJ2-7
CASSLGPGTGGVNTEAFF,TGTGCCAGCAGCTTAGGGCCCGGGACAGGGGGTGTGAACACTGAAGCTTTCTTT,TRBD1,.,TRBV7-2,TRBJ1-1
CASSLDRVGGGYTF,TGTGCCAGCAGCCTAGACAGGGTTGGAGGTGGCTACACCTTC,TRBD1,few,TRBV6-5,TRBJ1-2
CASSLAGGRTEAFF,TGTGCCAGCAGCTTAGCAGGGGGCAGGACTGAAGCTTTCTTT,TRBD1,.,TRBV7-2,TRBJ1-1
CASSSPSSVSLQVLFF,TGTGCCAGCAGTTCACCCTCCAGCGTGTCTTTACAGGTGCTGTTTTTT,.,.,TRBV6-2/TRBV6-3,TRBJ1-4
CASSSPTGITGELFF,TGTGCCAGCAGCTCACCGACAGGGATCACCGGGGAGCTGTTTTTT,TRBD1,.,TRBV7-9,TRBJ2-2
CASSQLIVSAGANVLTF,TGCGCCAGCAGCCAATTGATAGTTAGCGCTGGGGCCAACGTCCTGACTTTC,.,.,TRBV4-1,TRBJ2-6
CASSSSTGLAGHTGELFF,TGTGCCAGCAGTTCCTCCACGGGACTAGCGGGCCACACCGGGGAGCTGTTTTTT,TRBD2,.,TRBV28,TRBJ2-2
CASSPGLAGGPRYNEQFF,TGTGCCAGCAGTCCTGGACTAGCGGGAGGGCCGAGGTACAATGAGCAGTTCTTC,TRBD2,once,TRBV28,TRBJ2-1